This section outlines one T cell receptor (beta chain) sequence together with its context. The target of this receptor is not known. There are no base qualities to consult, and no much larger clone falls within one base. V is pared back by 1 base and J by 7 bases, with 8 bases lying between the germline termini. Including cysteine and phenylalanine, the CDR3 has 13 amino acids. Of the read, only the CDR3 DNA is kept; its 39 bases are in frame from base 1. Per the germline V gene, SGHVS is the CDR1 and FQNEAQ is the CDR2. The data derive from a study of blood T cell repertoires in COVID-19 (dated by TCRdb to about 2020). For the study in its entirety: Samples from collaborators originated in the United States, Italy and Spain and spanned both the acute and convalescent phases of COVID-19. Sample metadata almost always included a de-identified subject ID, COVID-19 status, age in years and sex. Where HLA class I and class II types were available, the types were taken from metadata supplied by the sample provider, not from assay-based typing. The dataset comprised deeply sampled blood TCRbeta repertoires from subjects exposed to, actively infected with, or recovered from COVID-19. Samples were obtained from the ongoing ImmuneRACE study (first 160 participants) and from approximately 1,200 subjects provided by 6 global collaborators. The prospective study material was composed of cDNA or gDNA derived from T cells, B-cell-depleted T cells, or PBMCs. The repertoires were made available in a free public database intended to serve as a resource for research on the immune response to SARS-CoV-2.

TCRbeta CDR3 regions were amplified from genomic DNA using the immunoSEQ Assay, a bias-controlled multiplex PCR. For the original study's pipeline: The number of nucleated cells in each sample was estimated from the amplification of reference gene primers within the assay. To quantify the absolute abundance of each unique TCRbeta CDR3 rearrangement, sequence reads were collapsed and filtered. For each sample, productive Simpson clonality was calculated as the square root of Simpson's diversity index across productive rearrangements. TCRdb stores this immuneACCESS table with in-frame sequences only. Part of the clones is absent; in the studies checked, under half of the shortfall reflects unresolved V genes, and no reason is known for the rest. The V and J calls and the clone size are those of that table, but D and trimming were determined from the DNA. For this sample there are over 250,000 clones; around 87% appear just once. Clones ranked in the top ten supply roughly 5% of the sample.

Results and caveats for the whole study, not just this receptor: The quantity of clinical and demographic metadata differed by source and by participant and was supplied without curation.

Participants in the prospective study were enrolled through a virtual design, were aged roughly 18 to 100 years, and lived in about two dozen United States geographic areas. To assign participants to cohorts, the prospective study relied on clinical history that participants themselves reported in a screening survey and a study questionnaire. Recovered participants in ImmuneRACE Cohort 3 were defined as having two consecutive negative NP/OP PCR tests, clearance from a healthcare professional, or resolution of symptoms. Each participant in the prospective study had whole blood, serum and a nasopharyngeal or oropharyngeal swab collected by mobile phlebotomists. Prospective study participants could optionally give additional blood draws and questionnaires over an approximately 2-month period. Before DNA extraction, prospective study blood samples were shipped either frozen or at room temperature.

Recombination joined TRBV7-8 with TRBJ1-5, with the D gene not confidently named. Specimen: PBMCs or T cells enriched from blood (not recorded which). This TCR was recovered from a woman in her 30s who had recovered from COVID-19. In nucleotide form, the sequence is TGTGCCAGCAGCTTAGAACCGAGCCAGCCCCAGCATTTT. Its protein reads: CASSLEPSQPQHF.